The rows below give T cell receptor beta chains drawn from one sample of a study of T cells in Graves' hyperthyroidism and ophthalmopathy. From the multiplex PCR reads, TCRdb called clonotypes with MiXCR, one entry per CDR3 protein. The table includes about 590,000 distinct CDR3 sequences, 15% to 17% detected once. Sequences were obtained from blood. These receptors originate from a woman aged 25 to 39 with Graves' hyperthyroidism. Each CDR3 is given with its conserved first and last residue. The D gene is left open where the match is weak. Size is omitted from some rows. Given values are once, few, many or a class for expanded clones.

TRBJ2-3,TRBV7-2,.,.,TGTGCCAGCAGCTTAGCTCCGGGGAGGATAGATACGCAGTATTTT,CASSLAPGRIDTQYF
TRBJ1-6,TRBV14,.,.,TGTGCCAGCAGAGGGACCCTGGGTAATTCACCCCTCCACTTT,CASRGTLGNSPLHF
TRBJ2-1,TRBV29-1,.,TRBD2,TGCAGCGTTGAGGGGGGGTTCTCCTACAATGAGCAGCTCTTC,CSVEGGFSYNEQLF
TRBJ2-2,TRBV12-3/TRBV12-4,many,TRBD2,TGTGCCAGCAGCTCTAAGGTCCTAGCGGGAGGGACGAACACCGGGGAGCTGTTTTTT,CASSSKVLAGGTNTGELFF
TRBJ1-2,TRBV2,many,.,TGTGCCAGCAGTGAGGTCAGCCGATGGAACGGCTACACCTTC,CASSEVSRWNGYTF
TRBJ2-6,TRBV19,.,TRBD1,TGTGCCAGTAGTATGTGGGGACAGGGGGCTCTTATATCCTCCTCTGGGGCCAACGTCCTGACTTTC,CASSMWGQGALISSSGANVLTF
TRBJ1-5,TRBV28,many,TRBD1,TGTGCCAGCTGCTTCGACAGGGGTAGGCATCAGCCCCAGCATTTT,CASCFDRGRHQPQHF
TRBJ2-3,TRBV27,.,TRBD1,TGTGCCAGCAGTTCGGGACAGGACCGTGCTGTGTGCTATTTT,CASSSGQDRAVCYF
TRBJ2-7,TRBV20-1,many,.,TGCAGTGCTGGGATCTTAGCGACCAACTCCTACGAGCAGTACTTC,CSAGILATNSYEQYF
TRBJ1-2,TRBV5-1,.,.,TGCGCCAGCAGCTTGAATGCAGGGAACTATGGCTACACCTTC,CASSLNAGNYGYTF
TRBJ2-7,TRBV5-1,many,TRBD2,TGCGCCAGCAGCTTGGCGCTAGCGGGAGTAAGTGAGCAGTACTTC,CASSLALAGVSEQYF
TRBJ2-2,TRBV6-6,few,TRBD1,TGTGCCAGCAGTTACACGGGACAGGGGAGATCCACCGGGGAGCTGTTTTTT,CASSYTGQGRSTGELFF
TRBJ2-5,TRBV24-1,many,.,TGTGCCACCAGTGATAGCAGGGGTCCCGAGACCCAGTACTTC,CATSDSRGPETQYF
TRBJ2-7,TRBV18,few,TRBD1,TGTGCCAGCTCACCGGTCGGGACAGGGGGCTACGAGCAGTACTTC,CASSPVGTGGYEQYF
TRBJ1-5,TRBV6-5,many,.,TGTGCCAGCAGTTACCTTTTTCAGCCCCAGCATTTT,CASSYLFQPQHF
TRBJ1-6,TRBV20-1,few,TRBD1,TGCAGTGCAGGGACAGGGAATTCACCCCTCCACTTT,CSAGTGNSPLHF
TRBJ2-1,TRBV10-2,many,.,TGCGCCAGCAGTGAGCCGAGGGTATCCTACAATGAGCAGTTCTTC,CASSEPRVSYNEQFF
TRBJ2-2,TRBV29-1,.,.,TGCAGCGGATCACTAGTTCCCGGGGAGCTGTTTTTT,CSGSLVPGELFF
TRBJ2-1,TRBV5-4,.,TRBD1,TGTGCCAGCAGCGGCTACAGGGGGCTTTTGGGTGAGCAGTTCTTC,CASSGYRGLLGEQFF
TRBJ2-5,TRBV2,.,TRBD1,TGTGCCAGCAGTTTGTGGGACAGGCCTCAAGAGACCCAGTACTTC,CASSLWDRPQETQYF
TRBJ2-7,TRBV24-1,many,TRBD1,TGTGCCACCAGTGACCTAGTTGGGCAGGGGGCATCCTACGAGCAGTACTTC,CATSDLVGQGASYEQYF
TRBJ1-3,TRBV30,few,TRBD1,TGTGCTGGATGGACAGGCTCTGGAAACACCATATATTTT,CAGWTGSGNTIYF
TRBJ2-7,TRBV30,many,.,TGTGCCGGGAAGACGGACTCCTACGAGCAGTACTTC,CAGKTDSYEQYF
TRBJ2-1,TRBV5-1,many,TRBD2,TGCGCCAGCAGTTTGGCCGGCGGGAGGTTACTTGAGCAGTTCTTC,CASSLAGGRLLEQFF
TRBJ2-3,TRBV20-1,many,.,TGCAGTGCCACGTCGTTGGGGAACACAGATACGCAGTATTTT,CSATSLGNTDTQYF
TRBJ2-2,TRBV7-2,many,.,TGTGCCAGCAGCTTAGCCTCCGCTTCAGGGATCGGGGAGCTGTTTTTT,CASSLASASGIGELFF
TRBJ2-7,TRBV5-1,.,.,TGCGCCAGCAGCTTGGCCGAGGGACACCTTTACGAGCAGTACTTC,CASSLAEGHLYEQYF
TRBJ1-2,TRBV5-4,.,.,TGTGCCAGCAGGTCTCATTGGACAATTTTGTCCGGCTACACCTTC,CASRSHWTILSGYTF
TRBJ1-1,TRBV10-3,many,.,TGTGCCATCAGTGGCAGGTCCACTGAAGCTTTCTTT,CAISGRSTEAFF
TRBJ2-1,TRBV15,many,TRBD1,TGTGCCACCGACCGCTTAGCGTTGGGACAGGGGAACTACAATGAGCAGTTCTTC,CATDRLALGQGNYNEQFF
TRBJ2-7,TRBV6-2/TRBV6-3,many,TRBD1,TGTGCCAGCAGACCGACGGGACAGGGCTCCTACGAGCAGTACTTC,CASRPTGQGSYEQYF
TRBJ2-7,TRBV3-1,few,.,TGTGCCAGCAGCCAAGATGGAGGGAGTAGGGCCTACGAGCAGTACTTC,CASSQDGGSRAYEQYF
TRBJ2-7,TRBV7-2,many,.,TGTGCCAGCAGCTTAAGGGCGGGCCTCAGCTCCTACGAGCAGTACTTC,CASSLRAGLSSYEQYF
TRBJ1-1,TRBV5-1,many,TRBD1,TGCGCCAGCAGCTTCGGACAGGGGGACATGAACACTGAAGCTTTCTTT,CASSFGQGDMNTEAFF
TRBJ2-5,TRBV7-2,many,.,TGTGCCAGCAGCTTAGGAGGGGGACAAGAGACCCAGTACTTC,CASSLGGGQETQYF
TRBJ2-1,TRBV11-1,many,.,TGTGCCAGCAGCTTGGGGCGGAGCTCCTACAATGAGCAGTTCTTC,CASSLGRSSYNEQFF
TRBJ1-1,TRBV6-1,many,.,TGTGCCAACGGACAGTTGAACACTGAAGCTTTCTTT,CANGQLNTEAFF
TRBJ2-1,TRBV20-1,many,.,TGCAGTGCTAGAACCCCCGGAGCGGTTACGGGCAATGAGCAGTTCTTC,CSARTPGAVTGNEQFF
TRBJ2-1,TRBV12-3/TRBV12-4,many,.,TGTGCCAGCAGCTTAAACAGGGTCGAGCAGTTCTTC,CASSLNRVEQFF
TRBJ2-1,TRBV6-2/TRBV6-3,.,TRBD1,TGTGCCAGCAGTTACGACAGGGCAGGGCAGTTCTTC,CASSYDRAGQFF
TRBJ2-7,TRBV20-1,many,TRBD2,TGCAGTGCTACGGGACTACCCTACGAGCAGTACTTC,CSATGLPYEQYF
TRBJ2-1,TRBV20-1,many,.,TGCAGTGCTAGTAGTCAGTTTGGCGGGTACAATGAGCAGTTCTTC,CSASSQFGGYNEQFF
TRBJ1-2,TRBV20-1,many,.,TGCAGTGCTAGACCCGTGGGGGAGGCCTATGGCTACACCTTC,CSARPVGEAYGYTF
TRBJ2-7,TRBV6-1,many,TRBD2,TGTGCCAGCAGGTCGACCGGGACTAGCGGCTACGAGCAGTACTTC,CASRSTGTSGYEQYF
TRBJ2-5,TRBV7-9,many,TRBD1,TGTGCCAGCAGCTTAGCGACAGGGTCCCAGTACTTC,CASSLATGSQYF
TRBJ2-3,TRBV7-2,.,.,TGTGCCAGCAGCCCCAGGGGGACTAGGGCCCCAGATACGCAGTATTTT,CASSPRGTRAPDTQYF
TRBJ2-2,TRBV27,many,.,TGTGCCAGCAGTTTATCCGCCCGGCCAGGTGGGGCCGGGGAGCTGTTTTTT,CASSLSARPGGAGELFF
TRBJ2-7,TRBV12-3/TRBV12-4,many,.,TGTGCCAGCAGTCCCTTAGGCTTCTCCTACGAGCAGTACTTC,CASSPLGFSYEQYF
TRBJ2-7,TRBV10-3,many,TRBD1,TGTGCCATCAGCCCCGGGACAGGGGGATCCTACGAGCAGTACTTC,CAISPGTGGSYEQYF
TRBJ2-1,TRBV5-1,.,TRBD2,TGCGCCAGCAGCCCGGGGGGTAGCGGGTACAACAATGAGCAGTTCTTC,CASSPGGSGYNNEQFF
TRBJ2-1,TRBV14,.,TRBD2,TGTGCCAGCAGCCGCGACGTAAAGGGACTAGCGGAGTACAATGAGCAGTTCTTC,CASSRDVKGLAEYNEQFF